This TCR beta chain was observed in a study of T cells after yellow fever vaccination. This clonotype was counted a few times. As yet, its antigen is unknown. This CDR3 comprises 13 residues. Germline V gene data show CDR1 as SEHNR and CDR2 as FQNEAQ (reference sequence). Trimming shortened V by 5 bases and J by 2 bases, and 9 bases separated the two germline ends. Study-wide points: Some clonotypes were seen in both the CD4 and the CD8 compartments. These made up a small share and likely arose from convergent recombination. The booster saw the reappearance of most primary-vaccination clones (more than 95% CD4, about 90% CD8).

In making TCR cDNA, 5'RACE template switching added a universal primer site and UMIs to it. TCRdb used MiXCR to reprocess the 5' RACE reads, holding one entry per CDR3 protein. The data show 500,000 to 650,000 distinct CDR3 sequences, roughly 13% seen once. V usage is TRBV7-9 and J usage is TRBJ2-5; no definite D call. The sample consisted of PBMCs, taken on the day of the yellow fever booster vaccination. The origin of this receptor is a man aged 30 to 39 who received the YFV17D yellow fever vaccine. CDR3 in DNA: TGTGCCAGCAGCCCTATGGAGCAAGAGACCCAGTACTTC. Its protein is CASSPMEQETQYF.